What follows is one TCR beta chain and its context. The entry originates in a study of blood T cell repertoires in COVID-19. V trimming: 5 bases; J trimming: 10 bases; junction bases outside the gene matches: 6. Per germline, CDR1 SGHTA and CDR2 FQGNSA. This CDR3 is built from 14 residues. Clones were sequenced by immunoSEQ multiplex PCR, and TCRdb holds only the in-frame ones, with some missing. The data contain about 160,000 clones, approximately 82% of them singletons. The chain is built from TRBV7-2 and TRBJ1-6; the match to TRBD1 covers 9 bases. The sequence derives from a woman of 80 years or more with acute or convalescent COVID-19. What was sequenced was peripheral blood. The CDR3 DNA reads TGTGCCAGCAGCCCGGACAGGGGTCGGTCACCCCTCCACTTT. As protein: CASSPDRGRSPLHF.